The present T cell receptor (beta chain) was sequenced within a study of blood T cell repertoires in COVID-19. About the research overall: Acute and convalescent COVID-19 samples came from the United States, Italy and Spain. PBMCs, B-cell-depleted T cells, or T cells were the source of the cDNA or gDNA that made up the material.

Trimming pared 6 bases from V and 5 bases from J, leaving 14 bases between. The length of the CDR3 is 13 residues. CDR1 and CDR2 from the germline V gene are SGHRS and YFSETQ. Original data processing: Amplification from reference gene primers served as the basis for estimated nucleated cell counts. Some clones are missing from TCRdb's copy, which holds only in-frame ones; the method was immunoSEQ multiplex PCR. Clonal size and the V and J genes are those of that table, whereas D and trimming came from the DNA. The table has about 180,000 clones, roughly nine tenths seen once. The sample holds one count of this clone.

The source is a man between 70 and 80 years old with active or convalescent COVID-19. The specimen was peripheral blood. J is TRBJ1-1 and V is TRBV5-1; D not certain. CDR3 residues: CASMAPPGTEAFF. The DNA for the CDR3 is TGCGCCAGCATGGCGCCGCCGGGGACTGAAGCTTTCTTT.